Below, one TCR beta chain is given with its context. The data stem from a study of blood T cell repertoires in COVID-19. CDR1 and CDR2 (germline): SGDLS, YYNGEE. Trimming at V came to 4 bases and at J to 7 bases, leaving 7 bases not matched to a gene. The CDR3 is made up of 14 amino acids. Profiled with immunoSEQ multiplex PCR; TCRdb holds only in-frame clones, not every one. Of 250,000 to 300,000 clones in the sample, approximately 86% were seen once. This TCR was sampled from a woman aged 50 to 60 who had recovered from COVID-19. V and J are TRBV9 and TRBJ2-2; 7 bases align to TRBD1. Material: peripheral blood. DNA of the CDR3: TGTGCCAGCAGCACCCGACAGGGAGTCGGGGAGCTGTTTTTT. This codes for CASSTRQGVGELFF.